One and the same sample provided the 3 T cell receptor beta chains below, sequenced in a study of blood T cell repertoires in COVID-19. Assay used: immunoSEQ multiplex PCR; TCRdb lists only in-frame clones, some missing. The data show about 83,000 clones, more than 75% seen once. The specimen was peripheral blood. These receptors were taken from a man aged 45-60 years with active COVID-19.

The J gene is TRBJ2-5, the V gene TRBV19, with 8 nucleotides matching TRBD1. This CDR3 region has 14 residues. CDR1 is LNHDA, CDR2 SQIVND, per germline (reference sequence). Trimming at V came to 3 bases and at J to 5 bases, leaving 5 bases not matched to a gene. The CDR3 DNA is TGTGCCAGTAGTATTCAGGGGGCGAAGGAGACCCAGTACTTC. It yields the protein CASSIQGAKETQYF.

The V and J genes are TRBV30 and TRBJ1-3; 10 bases match TRBD1. This CDR3 comprises 18 residues. Germline CDR1 is GTSNPN and CDR2 is SVGIG (reference sequence). V lost 1 base and J lost 1; bases outside the gene matches: 10. The CDR3 bases are TGTGCCTGGAGTGGACAGGGGGCGGCCCAGCAATCTGGAAACACCATATATTTT. Protein: CAWSGQGAAQQSGNTIYF.

This chain uses TRBV5-1 with TRBJ2-7; possible D gene TRBD2, 5 bases. The CDR3 is 11 amino acids. CDR1 SGHRS and CDR2 YFSETQ come from the germline V gene. Trimming stripped 4 bases from V and 6 bases from J, with 8 bases between. The CDR3 region is CASSTGGEQYF. DNA of the CDR3: TGCGCCAGCAGCACCGGAGGCGAGCAGTACTTC.